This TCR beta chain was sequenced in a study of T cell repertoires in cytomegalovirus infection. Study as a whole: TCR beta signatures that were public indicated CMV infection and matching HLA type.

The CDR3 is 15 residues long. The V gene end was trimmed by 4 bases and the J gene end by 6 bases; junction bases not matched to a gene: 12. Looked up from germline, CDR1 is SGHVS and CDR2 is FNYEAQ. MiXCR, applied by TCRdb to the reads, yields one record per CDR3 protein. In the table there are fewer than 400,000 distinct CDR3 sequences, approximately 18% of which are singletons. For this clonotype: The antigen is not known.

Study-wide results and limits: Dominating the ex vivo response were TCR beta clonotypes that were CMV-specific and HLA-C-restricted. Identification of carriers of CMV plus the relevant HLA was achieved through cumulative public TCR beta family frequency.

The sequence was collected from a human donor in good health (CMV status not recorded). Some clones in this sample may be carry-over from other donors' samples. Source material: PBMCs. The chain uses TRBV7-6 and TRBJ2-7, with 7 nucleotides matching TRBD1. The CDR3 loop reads CASSSTGNSVGEQYF. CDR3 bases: TGTGCCAGCAGCTCGACAGGGAACTCGGTAGGCGAGCAGTACTTC.